Listed below are T cell receptor beta chains from one sample, sequenced in a study of blood T cell repertoires in COVID-19. This table comes from immunoSEQ multiplex PCR, and its TCRdb copy is limited to in-frame clones, with some not included. The data show around 160,000 clones, more than 75% seen once. The sample taken for sequencing was peripheral blood. The receptors derive from a man at least 80 years old with acute or convalescent COVID-19. Both conserved end residues are part of each CDR3. A D gene is named only where the DNA matches it firmly. Size is stated for part of the rows, as once, few or many counts, or as a class when the clone is expanded.

D: TRBD1
J: TRBJ1-2
size: NA
V: TRBV25-1
CDR3: CASSQGGSYGYTF
DNA: TGTGCCAGCTCACAGGGGGGCAGCTATGGCTACACCTTC

D: NA
J: TRBJ2-4
size: NA
V: TRBV4-1
CDR3: CASSQVWGLAKNIQYF
DNA: TGCGCCAGCAGCCAAGTGTGGGGGCTAGCCAAAAACATTCAGTACTTC

D: TRBD2
J: TRBJ2-7
size: NA
V: TRBV5-1
CDR3: CASSLTGLAGYEQYF
DNA: TGCGCCAGCAGCTTGACCGGACTAGCGGGTTACGAGCAGTACTTC

D: TRBD2
J: TRBJ2-1
size: NA
V: TRBV5-1
CDR3: CASSLPSGSSYNEQFF
DNA: TGCGCCAGCAGCCTCCCTAGCGGAAGCTCCTACAATGAGCAGTTCTTC

D: NA
J: TRBJ1-5
size: NA
V: TRBV6-2/TRBV6-3
CDR3: CASSYSSGGNQPQHF
DNA: TGTGCCAGCAGTTACTCGAGTGGTGGCAATCAGCCCCAGCATTTT

D: TRBD2
J: TRBJ2-1
size: NA
V: TRBV11-2
CDR3: CASSSSGGTYNEQFF
DNA: TGTGCCAGCAGCTCTAGCGGGGGGACCTACAATGAGCAGTTCTTC

D: TRBD1
J: TRBJ1-5
size: NA
V: TRBV3-1/TRBV3-2
CDR3: CASSPGQGQPQHF
DNA: TGTGCCAGCAGCCCTGGACAGGGCCAGCCCCAGCATTTT

D: TRBD1
J: TRBJ2-1
size: NA
V: TRBV6-5
CDR3: CASRETGADEQFF
DNA: TGTGCCAGCAGGGAGACAGGGGCGGATGAGCAGTTCTTC

D: TRBD2
J: TRBJ2-5
size: NA
V: TRBV5-1
CDR3: CASSLGTSASETQYF
DNA: TGCGCCAGCAGCTTGGGGACTAGCGCTTCAGAGACCCAGTACTTC

D: NA
J: TRBJ2-1
size: NA
V: TRBV28
CDR3: CASSLPGQGNEQFF
DNA: TGTGCCAGCAGTTTACCCGGCCAGGGCAATGAGCAGTTCTTC

D: TRBD1
J: TRBJ1-4
size: NA
V: TRBV28
CDR3: CASSPGQRGEKLFF
DNA: TGTGCCAGCAGCCCGGGACAGAGGGGCGAAAAACTGTTTTTT

D: NA
J: TRBJ2-1
size: once
V: TRBV19
CDR3: CASSLRVGRGTNEQFF
DNA: TGTGCCAGTAGTCTTCGAGTGGGTAGGGGTACTAATGAGCAGTTCTTC

D: NA
J: TRBJ2-1
size: NA
V: TRBV29-1
CDR3: CSVDRGYNEQFF
DNA: TGCAGCGTTGACAGGGGATACAATGAGCAGTTCTTC

D: NA
J: TRBJ1-2
size: NA
V: TRBV19
CDR3: CASSYSKDYGYTF
DNA: TGTGCCAGTAGTTACAGCAAAGACTATGGCTACACCTTC

D: TRBD1
J: TRBJ2-3
size: NA
V: TRBV19
CDR3: CASSIRTGTATDTQYF
DNA: TGTGCCAGTAGTATCCGGACAGGGACGGCTACAGATACGCAGTATTTT

D: NA
J: TRBJ1-2
size: NA
V: TRBV28
CDR3: CASRAGDANYGYTF
DNA: TGTGCCAGCAGAGCAGGGGACGCAAACTATGGCTACACCTTC

D: NA
J: TRBJ1-1
size: NA
V: TRBV5-6
CDR3: CASSEGDRGAFF
DNA: TGTGCCAGCAGCGAGGGGGACCGAGGTGCTTTCTTT

D: NA
J: TRBJ2-2
size: NA
V: TRBV6-5
CDR3: CASTVGRLNTGELFF
DNA: TGTGCCAGCACCGTGGGCAGGCTGAACACCGGGGAGCTGTTTTTT

D: TRBD1
J: TRBJ2-6
size: NA
V: TRBV5-6
CDR3: CASSLVEGAPSGANVLTF
DNA: TGTGCCAGCAGCTTGGTAGAGGGGGCCCCCTCCGGGGCCAACGTCCTGACTTTC

D: TRBD1
J: TRBJ1-4
size: NA
V: TRBV5-8
CDR3: CASRRSRDRLEKLFF
DNA: TGTGCCAGCAGGAGAAGTCGGGACAGACTTGAAAAACTGTTTTTT

D: NA
J: TRBJ2-7
size: NA
V: TRBV5-1
CDR3: CASSSQANSYEQYF
DNA: TGCGCCAGCAGCTCTCAGGCGAACTCCTACGAGCAGTACTTC

D: NA
J: TRBJ2-7
size: NA
V: TRBV2
CDR3: CASSETQTYEQYF
DNA: TGTGCCAGCAGTGAAACACAAACCTACGAGCAGTACTTC

D: NA
J: TRBJ1-1
size: NA
V: TRBV7-2
CDR3: CASSPRGGATEAFF
DNA: TGTGCCAGCAGCCCCCGAGGAGGGGCCACTGAAGCTTTCTTT

D: NA
J: TRBJ1-1
size: once
V: TRBV6-5
CDR3: CASSYSIHVNTEAFF
DNA: TGTGCCAGCAGTTACTCGATACATGTGAACACTGAAGCTTTCTTT

D: NA
J: TRBJ2-3
size: few
V: TRBV30
CDR3: CAWSASHAQYF
DNA: TGTGCCTGGAGTGCTAGCCATGCGCAGTATTTT

D: NA
J: TRBJ2-7
size: NA
V: TRBV11-2
CDR3: CASSFAGVIWSEQYF
DNA: TGTGCCAGCAGCTTTGCAGGGGTGATTTGGAGCGAGCAGTACTTC

D: NA
J: TRBJ2-7
size: NA
V: TRBV28
CDR3: CASSLMTVGEQYF
DNA: TGTGCCAGCAGTTTGATGACTGTAGGCGAGCAGTACTTC

D: NA
J: TRBJ1-1
size: NA
V: TRBV19
CDR3: CASSIVNALEAFF
DNA: TGTGCCAGTAGTATAGTGAACGCACTTGAAGCTTTCTTT

D: NA
J: TRBJ1-5
size: NA
V: TRBV6-2/TRBV6-3
CDR3: CASSPDRNQPQHF
DNA: TGTGCCAGCAGCCCTGACAGAAATCAGCCCCAGCATTTT

D: NA
J: TRBJ1-1
size: NA
V: TRBV21-1
CDR3: CASSDRNTEAFF
DNA: TGTGCCAGCAGCGACAGGAACACTGAAGCTTTCTTT

D: NA
J: TRBJ1-1
size: NA
V: TRBV30
CDR3: CALGQGTEAFF
DNA: TGTGCTCTGGGTCAGGGCACTGAAGCTTTCTTT

D: TRBD1
J: TRBJ1-2
size: NA
V: TRBV28
CDR3: CASSPPKTGIHGYTF
DNA: TGTGCCAGCAGTCCTCCGAAGACAGGGATACATGGCTACACCTTC

D: NA
J: TRBJ2-3
size: NA
V: TRBV4-1
CDR3: CASSEGGRRGPRDTQYF
DNA: TGCGCCAGCAGCGAAGGAGGTCGGAGGGGGCCACGAGATACGCAGTATTTT

D: NA
J: TRBJ2-5
size: few
V: TRBV7-6
CDR3: CASSLVVGPIQETQYF
DNA: TGTGCCAGCAGCTTAGTAGTGGGCCCAATCCAAGAGACCCAGTACTTC

D: NA
J: TRBJ2-3
size: once
V: TRBV5-5
CDR3: CASSLERQARTDTQYF
DNA: TGTGCCAGCAGCTTGGAGCGACAGGCTCGCACAGATACGCAGTATTTT

D: NA
J: TRBJ1-1
size: NA
V: TRBV5-1
CDR3: CASSPTASGIGARGEAFF
DNA: TGCGCCAGCAGCCCCACCGCGTCAGGGATAGGAGCAAGGGGGGAAGCTTTCTTT

D: NA
J: TRBJ1-4
size: NA
V: TRBV28
CDR3: CATTGRFNEKLFF
DNA: TGTGCCACTACAGGGAGATTTAATGAAAAACTGTTTTTT

D: TRBD1
J: TRBJ1-5
size: once
V: TRBV2
CDR3: CASGPTGLGNQPQHF
DNA: TGTGCCAGCGGACCGACAGGGTTGGGCAATCAGCCCCAGCATTTT

D: TRBD1
J: TRBJ2-2
size: NA
V: TRBV30
CDR3: CAWRNRGGTGELFF
DNA: TGTGCCTGGAGAAACAGGGGCGGAACCGGGGAGCTGTTTTTT

D: TRBD2
J: TRBJ2-7
size: once
V: TRBV7-2
CDR3: CASSLWPSGGRSYEQYF
DNA: TGTGCCAGCAGCTTATGGCCTAGCGGGGGTCGGTCCTACGAGCAGTACTTC

D: NA
J: TRBJ1-1
size: NA
V: TRBV29-1
CDR3: CSSRGSRTEAFF
DNA: TGCAGCTCCCGGGGTTCGAGAACTGAAGCTTTCTTT